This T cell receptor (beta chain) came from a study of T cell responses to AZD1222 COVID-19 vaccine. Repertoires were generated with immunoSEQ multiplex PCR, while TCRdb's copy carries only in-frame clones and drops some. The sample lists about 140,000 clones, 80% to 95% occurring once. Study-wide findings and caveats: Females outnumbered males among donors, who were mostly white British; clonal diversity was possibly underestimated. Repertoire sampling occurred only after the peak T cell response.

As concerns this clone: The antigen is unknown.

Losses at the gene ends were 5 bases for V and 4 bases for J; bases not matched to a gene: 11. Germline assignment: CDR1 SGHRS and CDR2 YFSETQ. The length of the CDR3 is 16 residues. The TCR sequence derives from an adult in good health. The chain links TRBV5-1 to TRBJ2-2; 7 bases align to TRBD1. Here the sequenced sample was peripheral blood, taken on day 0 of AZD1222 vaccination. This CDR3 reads CASSYVRDSGTGELFF. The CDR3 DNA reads TGCGCCAGCAGTTACGTCCGGGACAGTGGCACCGGGGAGCTGTTTTTT.